This T cell receptor beta chain was sequenced in a study of CD8 T cells in Susac syndrome (dated by TCRdb to 2018 to 2020). Background for the entire study: Whether CD8+ T cell activation and differentiation in Susac syndrome was antigen driven was tested using repertoire sequencing. Summary of the overall study and its limitations: The number of individuals in the TCR sequencing and HLA analysis was recognized as being relatively small.

On this clonotype: No antigen is known for it. Nothing much larger sits one base from this clone, and base qualities are not available.

Peripheral blood CD8+ and CD4+ T cells from healthy donors, Susac syndrome patients and multiple sclerosis patients were profiled by high-throughput TCR beta sequencing. The healthy donors served as controls matched for age and sex. Bulk CD8+ and CD4+ T cells were purified by magnetic negative isolation, whereas CD8+ TEMRA cells were enriched by FACS. Blood was drawn into EDTA tubes, processed within 24 hours, and PBMCs were isolated by density gradient centrifugation. PBMCs destined for TCR sequencing were cryopreserved in liquid nitrogen and later thawed in a 37 °C water bath. Purity of sorted or isolated CD4+, CD8+ and CD8+ TEMRA cells was at least 90%. RNA was extracted using the RNeasy kit, and roughly 0.5 to 1 microgram was reverse transcribed with random hexamers. The immunoSEQ multiplex PCR assay, which covers 54 Vbeta and 13 Jbeta segments, was used to amplify TCR beta CDR3 regions. PCR amplification bias was corrected by using a synthetic template baseline for primer optimization and computational correction. In the paper's pipeline: Reads were annotated to V, D and J genes per IMGT and analyzed with immunoSEQ Analyzer, keeping only productive sequences. Clonality was computed as one minus Shannon entropy normalized by log2 of the number of productive unique sequences. For each patient and control, public and private clones were evaluated among the 100 most prevalent clones. A clone was defined as Susac-specific if it was absent from the healthy and MS cohorts, from 1052 published viral clones and from other ImmuneACCESS disease sequences. The public reads were reprocessed in TCRdb via fastp at Q25 and MiXCR, keeping in-frame beta chains. Each record represents a unique CDR3 protein, reported with the most common genes and DNA among its rows. The V and J calls shown here were made by TCRdb, not taken from the authors' results. This sample gives around 150,000 distinct CDR3 sequences in total; about 93% of them show up just once. The ten top clones hold over 0.12% of the sample.

The CDR3 runs 17 residues from the cysteine to the phenylalanine. Kept here is only the CDR3 DNA, which spans 51 bases and is read in frame from base 1. Sequences SQVTM (CDR1) and ANQGSEA (CDR2) are obtained from the germline V gene. A distance of 23 bases separates the germline ends of V and J, which lose 6 bases and 0 bases respectively. The chain is assembled from TRBV29-1 and TRBJ2-5; no confident D gene assignment can be made. This sequence was found in a human donor in good health. Sequencing was performed on CD4+ T cells from PBMCs. The bases are TGCAGCGTCGCTCTTCGTTTTTCCCCCCCAAACCAAGAGACCCAGTACTTC. It codes for CSVALRFSPPNQETQYF.